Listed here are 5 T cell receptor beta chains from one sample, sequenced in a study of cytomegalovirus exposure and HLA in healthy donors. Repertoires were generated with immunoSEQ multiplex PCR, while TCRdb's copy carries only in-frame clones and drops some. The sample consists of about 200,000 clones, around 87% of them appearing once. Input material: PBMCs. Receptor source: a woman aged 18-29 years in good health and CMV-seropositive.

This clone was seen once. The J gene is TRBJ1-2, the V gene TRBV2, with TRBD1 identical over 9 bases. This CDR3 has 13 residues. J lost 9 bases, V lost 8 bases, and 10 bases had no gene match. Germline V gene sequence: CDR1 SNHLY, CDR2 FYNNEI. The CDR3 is CASETGGGSSYTF. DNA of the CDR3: TGTGCCAGCGAAACAGGGGGCGGTTCGAGCTACACCTTC.

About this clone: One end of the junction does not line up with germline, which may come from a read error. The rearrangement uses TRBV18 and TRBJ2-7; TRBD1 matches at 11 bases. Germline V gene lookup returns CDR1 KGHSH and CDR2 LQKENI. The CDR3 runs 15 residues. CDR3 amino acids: CASSPWTGGSDEQYF. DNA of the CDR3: TGTGCCAGCTCACCCTGGACAGGGGGCTCCGACGAGCAGTACTTC. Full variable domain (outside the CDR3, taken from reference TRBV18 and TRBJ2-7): NAGVMQNPRHLVRRRGQEARLRCSPMKGHSHVYWYRQLPEEGLKFMVYLQKENIIDESGMPKERFSAEFPKEGPSILRIQQVVRGDSAAYFCASSPWTGGSDEQYFGPGTRLTVT.

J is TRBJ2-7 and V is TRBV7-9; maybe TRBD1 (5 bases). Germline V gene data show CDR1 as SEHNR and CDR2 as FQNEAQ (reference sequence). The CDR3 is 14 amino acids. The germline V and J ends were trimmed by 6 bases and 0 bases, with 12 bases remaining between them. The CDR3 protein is CASSPTTASYEQYF. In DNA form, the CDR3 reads TGTGCCAGCAGTCCCACGACAGCCTCCTACGAGCAGTACTTC. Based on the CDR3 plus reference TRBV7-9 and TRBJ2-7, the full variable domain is DTGVSQNPRHKITKRGQNVTFRCDPISEHNRLYWYRQTLGQGPEFLTYFQNEAQLEKSRLLSDRFSAERPKGSFSTLEIQRTEQGDSAMYLCASSPTTASYEQYFGPGTRLTVT.

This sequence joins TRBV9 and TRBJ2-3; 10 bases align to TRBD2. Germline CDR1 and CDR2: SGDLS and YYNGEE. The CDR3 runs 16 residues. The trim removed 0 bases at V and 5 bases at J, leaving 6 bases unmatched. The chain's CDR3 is CASSVEASGSVDTQYF. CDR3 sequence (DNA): TGTGCCAGCAGCGTAGAGGCTAGCGGGAGTGTAGATACGCAGTATTTT.

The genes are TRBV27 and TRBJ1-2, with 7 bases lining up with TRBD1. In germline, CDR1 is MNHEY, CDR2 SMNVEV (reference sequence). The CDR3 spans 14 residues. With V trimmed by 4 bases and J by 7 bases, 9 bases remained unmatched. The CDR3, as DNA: TGTGCCAGCAGTTGGTCCAGGGGGGAGGCTGGCTACACCTTC. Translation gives CASSWSRGEAGYTF.